This is a list of T cell receptor beta chains from one sample in a study of cytomegalovirus exposure and HLA in healthy donors. This table comes from immunoSEQ multiplex PCR, and its TCRdb copy is limited to in-frame clones, with some not included. This sample yields under 200,000 clones, of which roughly four fifths are seen a single time; under 1% belongs to the top ten. The sequenced sample was PBMCs. The receptors originated from a girl between 2 and 10 years old in good health and CMV-seropositive. The CDR3 runs from the conserved cysteine through the conserved F or W.

>15|TRBJ2-3|TRBV6-1
CASSEAGQSTDTQYF
>13|TRBJ1-6|TRBV30
CAWNLRGNSPLHF
>13|TRBJ2-1|TRBV30
CAWRQGGGHEQFF
>15|TRBJ2-3|TRBV7-9
CASSQLAGGTDTQYF
>15|TRBJ2-5|TRBV5-1
CASSLGAGPDGTQYF
>16|TRBJ2-7|TRBV5-1
CASSSLLGGQRSEQYF
>16|TRBJ2-7|TRBV27
CARFLAGNGPAYEQYF
>14|TRBJ2-5|TRBV2
CASRRSGLQETQYF
>13|TRBJ1-1|TRBV2
CASSSIRWTEAFF
>13|TRBJ2-5|TRBV30
CAWSLGQQETQYF
>17|TRBJ2-7|TRBV9
CASSTSWEDYTTYEQYF
>18|TRBJ2-1|TRBV7-3
CASSFPGLAQEPYNEQFF
>14|TRBJ1-1|TRBV4-1
CASSPRVVETEAFF
>15|TRBJ2-1|TRBV4-1
CASTERDSSYNEQFF
>13|TRBJ2-3|TRBV5-1
CASSLSSGDTQYF
>12|TRBJ2-3|TRBV28
CASSLRGRTQYF
>15|TRBJ2-7|TRBV9
CASSPSPLSSYEQYF